The 24 T cell receptor beta chains given below trace back to one sample, sequenced in a study of CD8+ T cells in alopecia areata. RNA was isolated and reverse transcribed to cDNA, the sequencing template. Generated by immunoSEQ multiplex PCR, the TCRdb table keeps only in-frame clones and is missing some. Found here are 140,000 to 150,000 clones, approximately 50% of them singletons; the top ten hold more than 0.95%. The starting material was CD4+ T cells sorted from blood, obtained at week 0. The receptors come from a human donor with alopecia areata.

V and J are TRBV7-9 and TRBJ2-6; tentatively, D is TRBD1 (5 bases). The CDR3 runs to 16 residues. The V and J ends lost 1 base and 4 bases respectively, with 11 bases between them. Germline V CDR1 and CDR2: SEHNR, FQNEAQ (reference sequence). The CDR3 sequence: CASSLDIGVGANVLTF. CDR3 sequence (DNA): TGTGCCAGCAGCTTAGATATAGGGGTCGGGGCCAACGTCCTGACTTTC.

The V gene is TRBV7-9, the J gene TRBJ1-1, with a possible D match to TRBD1 (5 bases). V lost 1 base, J lost 12 bases, and 9 bases lay in between. The CDR3 length is 11 residues. Per the germline V gene, CDR1 is SEHNR and CDR2 is FQNEAQ (reference sequence). CDR3 bases: TGTGCCAGCAGCTTAGAACAGGACACTTTCTTT. It specifies CASSLEQDTFF.

J is TRBJ1-2 and V is TRBV29-1; D unresolved. Trimming left V 3 bases short and J 13 bases short, with 9 bases between. Per germline, CDR1 SQVTM and CDR2 ANQGSEA. This CDR3 spans 9 amino acids. The CDR3 DNA reads as TGCAGCGTTGAGCTACACACCACCTTC. Translating gives CSVELHTTF. The full variable domain, in which reference TRBV29-1 and TRBJ1-2 provide the parts outside the CDR3, is SAVISQKPSRDICQRGTSLTIQCQVDSQVTMMFWYRQQPGQSLTLIATANQGSEATYESGFVIDKFPISRPNLTFSTLTVSNMSPEDSSIYLCSVELHTTFGSGTRLTVV.

The J gene is TRBJ1-1, the V gene TRBV5-1; D not certain. Trimming took off 0 bases at V and 7 bases at J, with 7 bases between the two ends. Germline-derived CDR1 and CDR2 are SGHRS and YFSETQ. The CDR3 extends over 12 amino acids. The CDR3 nucleotides read TGCGCCAGCAGCTTGGCCGGCCGTGAAGCTTTCTTT. Encoded protein: CASSLAGREAFF.

The chain joins TRBV7-3 to TRBJ2-6; D gene ambiguous. The CDR3 length is 15 residues. V was pared by 1 base and J by 0 bases, with 4 bases between. The germline V gene encodes CDR1 SGHTA and CDR2 FQGTGA. The CDR3 DNA sequence: TGTGCCAGCAGCTTAATGTACTCTGGGGCCAACGTCCTGACTTTC. As protein: CASSLMYSGANVLTF. Together with reference TRBV7-3 and TRBJ2-6, the CDR3 gives the full variable domain: GAGVSQTPSNKVTEKGKYVELRCDPISGHTALYWYRQSLGQGPEFLIYFQGTGAADDSGLPNDRFFAVRPEGSVSTLKIQRTERGDSAVYLCASSLMYSGANVLTFGAGSRLTVL.

This clone showed up just a few times. The chain carries TRBV7-2 and TRBJ1-3; no firm D call. Trimming pared 4 bases from V and 0 bases from J, leaving 10 bases between. The CDR3 contains 15 residues. The germline gives CDR1 SGHTA, CDR2 FQGNSA. The CDR3 is CASSWEFSSGNTIYF. As DNA, the CDR3 is TGTGCCAGCAGCTGGGAGTTCTCCTCTGGAAACACCATATATTTT.

The sample holds a few counts of this clone. The V gene is TRBV15, the J gene TRBJ2-1, with 8 positions matching TRBD2. With 3 bases clipped from V and 6 bases from J, the junction kept 7 bases outside the gene matches. Germline CDR1 and CDR2: LNHNV and YYDKDF (reference sequence). The CDR3 is 15 amino acids. The CDR3 here is CATSSYDGRANEQFF. The CDR3 coding sequence is TGTGCCACCAGCAGTTATGACGGGAGGGCCAATGAGCAGTTCTTC.

This clone was detected ten times or more. The chain uses TRBV27 and TRBJ2-2; possible D gene TRBD1, 5 bases. Germline-derived CDR1 and CDR2 are MNHEY and SMNVEV (reference sequence). The CDR3 spans 12 residues. V gave up 3 bases and J gave up 6 bases, with 5 bases separating them. CDR3 coding DNA: TGTGCCAGCAGTTTGACAGCCGGGGAGCTGTTTTTT. Protein sequence: CASSLTAGELFF.

The chain recombines TRBV5-4 with TRBJ2-2, with D perhaps TRBD2 (6 bases). Germline assignment: CDR1 SGHNT and CDR2 YYREEE (reference sequence). Trimming took 6 bases from V and 2 from J, leaving 17 bases between them. CDR3 length equals 16 residues. The CDR3 is CASTSNAGFNTGELFF. The CDR3 DNA reads as TGTGCCAGCACCAGCAATGCGGGATTCAACACCGGGGAGCTGTTTTTT. The full variable domain, in which reference TRBV5-4 and TRBJ2-2 provide the parts outside the CDR3, is ETGVTQSPTHLIKTRGQQVTLRCSSQSGHNTVSWYQQALGQGPQFIFQYYREEENGRGNFPPRFSGLQFPNYSSELNVNALELDDSALYLCASTSNAGFNTGELFFGEGSRLTVL.

The chain is built from TRBV29-1 and TRBJ2-6; D unresolved. From germline, CDR1 is SQVTM and CDR2 ANQGSEA. V lost 6 bases and J 1 base, leaving 10 bases between the germline ends. This CDR3 spans 14 amino acids. The CDR3 nucleotides read TGCAGCGTCAACCCTGGATCTGGGGCCAACGTCCTGACTTTC. Its protein product is CSVNPGSGANVLTF.

J is TRBJ2-1 and V is TRBV5-1, with 10 bases matching TRBD1. CDR1 is SGHRS and CDR2 is YFSETQ in the germline V gene. The CDR3 sequence is 15 residues long. Trimming at V came to 4 bases and at J to 9 bases, leaving 10 bases not matched to a gene. CDR3 loop: CASSIPGQGTSEQFF. As DNA, the CDR3 is TGCGCCAGCAGCATACCGGGACAGGGGACGAGTGAGCAGTTCTTC.

The rearrangement uses TRBV29-1 and TRBJ2-7; tentatively, D is TRBD2 (5 bases). The germline V and J ends were trimmed by 4 bases and 10 bases, with 17 bases remaining between them. CDR1 and CDR2 (germline): SQVTM, ANQGSEA. This CDR3 comprises 12 residues. The chain's CDR3 is CSVVTVRSSQYF. The CDR3 DNA sequence: TGCAGCGTTGTCACAGTAAGGTCTAGCCAGTACTTC.

This rearrangement joins TRBV5-1 to TRBJ2-7, with D unclear. The germline gives CDR1 SGHRS, CDR2 YFSETQ. CDR3 size: 14 residues. V was cut by 0 bases and J by 3 bases, with 10 bases left in between. CDR3 residues: CASSLDQRGYEQYF. Here the CDR3 DNA reads TGCGCCAGCAGCTTGGATCAACGAGGCTACGAGCAGTACTTC.

The chain employs TRBV29-1 and TRBJ2-5, with 11 bases lining up with TRBD2. The J call may be incorrect, as the DNA end agrees better with TRBJ2-7. CDR3 length: 15 residues. Germline V CDR1 and CDR2: SQVTM, ANQGSEA. The CDR3 sequence: CSAGHNSGRVYEQYF. DNA for the CDR3: TGCAGTGCCGGCCACAATAGCGGGAGGGTGTACGAGCAGTACTTC.

J is TRBJ1-3 and V is TRBV30; D ambiguous. V was pared by 2 bases and J by 1 base, with 9 bases between. CDR3 length equals 14 residues. In germline, CDR1 is GTSNPN, CDR2 SVGIG (reference sequence). CDR3 protein: CAWSSTVSGNTIYF. The DNA for the CDR3 is TGTGCCTGGAGTTCAACAGTATCTGGAAACACCATATATTTT.

The V gene is TRBV5-1, the J gene TRBJ2-5; unclear D gene. This CDR3 contains 12 residues. CDR1 is SGHRS, CDR2 YFSETQ, per germline. V was clipped by 2 bases and J by 5 bases, with 7 bases between them. The CDR3 sequence: CASSFPGETQYF. CDR3 in DNA: TGCGCCAGCAGCTTCCCCGGGGAGACCCAGTACTTC.

Only a few counts were recorded for this clone. The genes are TRBV5-6 and TRBJ1-5; 8 bases map to TRBD1. Looked up from germline, CDR1 is SGHDT and CDR2 is YYEEEE. The CDR3 is made up of 13 amino acids. V shed 4 bases and J 5 bases; nucleotides not matched to a gene: 2. CDR3 region: CASSMTGDQPQHF. DNA for the CDR3: TGTGCCAGCAGCATGACAGGGGATCAGCCCCAGCATTTT.

The V gene is TRBV2, the J gene TRBJ1-5, with D unresolved. Deletions cut 4 bases from V and 7 bases from J, with 14 bases between. Germline V lookup: CDR1 SNHLY, CDR2 FYNNEI. The length of the CDR3 is 14 residues. CDR3 protein: CASSGPSIEQPQHF. In DNA, the CDR3 is TGTGCCAGCAGTGGTCCCTCAATCGAACAGCCCCAGCATTTT.

This clone was detected once. CDR3 sequence: CASSATGPTEAFF. As DNA, the CDR3 is TGTGCCAGCAGTGCGACAGGGCCCACTGAAGCTTTCTTT. The chain links TRBV6-5 to TRBJ1-1, with 7 bases matching TRBD1. Germline CDR1 MNHEY, CDR2 SVGAGI. This CDR3 has 13 amino acids. Germline trimming cut 5 bases from V and 4 bases from J; bases unmatched to any gene: 4.

This sequence joins TRBV25-1 and TRBJ1-3, with 8 bases aligning to TRBD1. The CDR3 consists of 16 residues. V gave up 3 bases and J gave up 1 base; unmatched junction bases: 5. Germline V lookup: CDR1 MGHDK, CDR2 SYGVNS. CDR3 region: CASSDTRQGSGNTIYF. CDR3 nucleotides: TGTGCCAGCAGTGACACTAGACAGGGGTCTGGAAACACCATATATTTT.

Points on this clone: This CDR3 is also generated by other DNA sequences in the sample. This chain joins TRBV29-1 and TRBJ2-2; D call uncertain. The length of the CDR3 is 14 residues. The V end lost 4 bases, the J end lost 0 bases, and 9 bases lay between the germline ends. Germline CDR1 is SQVTM and CDR2 is ANQGSEA. The CDR3 region is CSVAGSTNTGELFF. CDR3 bases: TGCAGCGTTGCGGGCAGTACGAACACCGGGGAGCTGTTTTTT.

CDR3 protein: CASSLAVSGNTIYF. The CDR3 bases are TGTGCCAGCAGCTTAGCGGTGTCGGGAAACACCATATATTTT. The chain is built from TRBV7-8 and TRBJ1-3, with no clear D. This CDR3 has 14 residues. Germline V CDR1 and CDR2: SGHVS, FQNEAQ. V shed 0 bases and J shed 4 bases, with 7 bases lying between them.

Here the CDR3 reads CASSQFFSRRSSGNTIYF. DNA of the CDR3: TGCGCCAGCAGTCAATTCTTCTCCCGCAGGAGCTCTGGAAACACCATATATTTT. The V gene is TRBV23-1, the J gene TRBJ1-3; D gene uncertain. TRBV23-1 has ORF status, its function being uncertain. V was shortened by 1 base and J by 0 bases, with 16 bases between the two germline ends. This CDR3 is built from 18 residues.

This clone occurred a few times. The J gene is TRBJ2-1, the V gene TRBV27; 11 nucleotides agree with TRBD2. CDR3 length: 16 residues. Trimming took 10 bases from V and 5 from J; bases not matched to a gene: 13. Per the germline V gene, CDR1 is MNHEY and CDR2 is SMNVEV (reference sequence). The CDR3 DNA follows: TGTGCCAACGCGACTAGCGGGGAGGGTTTTGACAATGAGCAGTTCTTC. Its protein is CANATSGEGFDNEQFF.